The 31 T cell receptor beta chains presented below share a single source sample, sequenced in a study of cytomegalovirus exposure and HLA in healthy donors. Amplification used 60 Vbeta primers and 13 Jbeta primers. The data were produced by immunoSEQ multiplex PCR, yet TCRdb's version contains in-frame clones alone and is incomplete. The table includes some 110,000 clones, about 79% detected once. The sequenced sample consisted of PBMCs. Every receptor here comes from a woman between 18 and 29 years old in good health and CMV-seropositive.

The V and J genes are TRBV9 and TRBJ2-5; D is possibly TRBD2 (5 bases). This CDR3 has 13 amino acids. The germline CDR1 and CDR2 sequences are SGDLS and YYNGEE. V lost 2 bases and J lost 6, with 11 bases in between. The DNA for the CDR3 is TGTGCCAGCAGCGTGGATGGGAGAAAGACCCAGTACTTC. It encodes CASSVDGRKTQYF. Variable domain in full (rest from reference TRBV9 and TRBJ2-5): DSGVTQTPKHLITATGQRVTLRCSPRSGDLSVYWYQQSLDQGLQFLIQYYNGEERAKGNILERFSAQQFPDLHSELNLSSLELGDSALYFCASSVDGRKTQYFGPGTRLLVL.

V gene TRBV30 combines with J gene TRBJ1-2; 7 bases fit TRBD1. The CDR3 is made up of 15 amino acids. V lost 1 base, J lost 3 bases, and 8 bases stayed unmatched. The V gene's germline CDR1 is GTSNPN and CDR2 SVGIG (reference sequence). In DNA, the CDR3 is TGTGCCTGGAGTGACCCTAGGGGGCGAGACTATGGCTACACCTTC. It codes for CAWSDPRGRDYGYTF.

The rearrangement uses TRBV9 and TRBJ1-2; 8 nucleotides align to TRBD1. The CDR3 length is 14 residues. Germline CDR1 SGDLS, CDR2 YYNGEE. Germline trimming cut 0 bases from V and 6 bases from J; bases unmatched to any gene: 4. The CDR3 loop reads CASSVVNRGNGYTF. In DNA form, the CDR3 reads TGTGCCAGCAGCGTAGTAAACAGGGGGAATGGCTACACCTTC.

CDR3 sequence: CASSTGNTEAFF. CDR3 in DNA: TGTGCCAGCAGCACGGGGAACACTGAAGCTTTCTTT. The genes are TRBV7-3 and TRBJ1-1; D gene ambiguous. The CDR3 has 12 amino acids. V lost 5 bases and J 1 base, leaving 5 bases between the germline ends. Germline assignment: CDR1 SGHTA and CDR2 FQGTGA.

CDR3 protein: CASSRTGGQEQPQHF. The CDR3 DNA follows: TGTGCCAGCAGCCGAACAGGGGGCCAGGAACAGCCCCAGCATTTT. The chain couples TRBV7-8 to TRBJ1-5, with TRBD1 identical over 9 bases. Germline-derived CDR1 and CDR2 are SGHVS and FQNEAQ. With 5 bases clipped from V and 7 bases from J, the junction kept 9 bases outside the gene matches. This CDR3 has 15 amino acids.

The CDR3 DNA reads TGTGCCAGCAGTTACTCGGAGAAGCGGGAGCCGGCCAAAAACATTCAGTACTTC. Its translation: CASSYSEKREPAKNIQYF. V and J are TRBV6-7 and TRBJ2-4, with TRBD2 matching 8 bases. TRBV6-7 is noted as an ORF with a role that remains uncertain. The CDR3 totals 18 residues. The V and J ends lost 0 bases and 1 base, in that order; junction bases with no gene match: 8.

The V gene is TRBV2, the J gene TRBJ2-5; a weak D match, TRBD2 (7 bases). Germline CDR1 reads SNHLY; CDR2 reads FYNNEI. The CDR3 runs to 17 residues. V dropped 2 bases and J dropped 6 bases, with 22 bases sitting between them. The CDR3 coding sequence is TGTGCCAGCAGTGAACCGGTTGGGGGGGCCCCCGTAAAGACCCAGTACTTC. Protein sequence: CASSEPVGGAPVKTQYF.

This chain connects TRBV11-3 to TRBJ2-1; D unresolved. The ends were cut back, 3 bases at V and 5 bases at J, with 8 bases in the middle. This CDR3 contains 13 residues. CDR1 is SGHNT, CDR2 YENEEA, per germline. The CDR3 DNA reads as TGTGCCAGCAGCTTTCGAAGCAACAATGAGCAGTTCTTC. It yields the protein CASSFRSNNEQFF.

This sequence joins TRBV25-1 and TRBJ2-3; 8 bases are a match to TRBD2. Germline V lookup: CDR1 MGHDK, CDR2 SYGVNS. This CDR3 contains 16 residues. With V trimmed by 4 bases and J by 3 bases, 9 bases remained unmatched. CDR3 residues: CASSGKQREFTDTQYF. In nucleotides, the CDR3 is TGTGCCAGCAGTGGTAAACAGCGGGAGTTTACAGATACGCAGTATTTT. Full variable domain (missing parts from reference TRBV25-1 and TRBJ2-3): EADIYQTPRYLVIGTGKKITLECSQTMGHDKMYWYQQDPGMELHLIHYSYGVNSTEKGDLSSESTVSRIRTEHFPLTLESARPSHTSQYLCASSGKQREFTDTQYFGPGTRLTVL.

A single count supports this clone. The chain couples TRBV5-1 to TRBJ1-1, with 7 bases that match TRBD1. The length of the CDR3 is 14 residues. CDR1 SGHRS and CDR2 YFSETQ come from the germline V gene. V was clipped by 4 bases and J by 5 bases; unmatched bases: 8. This CDR3 is CASSTRQGSTEAFF. Here the CDR3 DNA reads TGCGCCAGCAGCACCCGACAGGGATCAACTGAAGCTTTCTTT. The full variable domain, rest sourced from reference TRBV5-1 and TRBJ1-1, is KAGVTQTPRYLIKTRGQQVTLSCSPISGHRSVSWYQQTPGQGLQFLFEYFSETQRNKGNFPGRFSGRQFSNSRSEMNVSTLELGDSALYLCASSTRQGSTEAFFGQGTRLTVV.

This chain connects TRBV5-1 to TRBJ1-2, with TRBD1 as a possible D gene (5 bases). Germline assignment: CDR1 SGHRS and CDR2 YFSETQ. V lost 0 bases, J lost 8 bases, and 14 bases lay in between. The CDR3 sequence is 14 residues long. The CDR3 DNA reads as TGCGCCAGCAGCTTGGCCAACGGCCAGGGAGGCTACACCTTC. This sequence encodes CASSLANGQGGYTF.

The CDR3 coding sequence is TGTGCCAGCAGCTCCCACAGGGGAGGCTACGAGCAGTACTTC. This codes for CASSSHRGGYEQYF. The J gene is TRBJ2-7, the V gene TRBV7-2; perhaps TRBD1 as D (7 bases). CDR1 is SGHTA and CDR2 is FQGNSA in the germline V gene. This CDR3 is built from 14 residues. Trimming pared 4 bases from V and 3 bases from J, leaving 13 bases between. The whole variable domain, remainder taken from reference TRBV7-2 and TRBJ2-7, is GAGVSQSPSNKVTEKGKDVELRCDPISGHTALYWYRQSLGQGLEFLIYFQGNSAPDKSGLPSDRFSAERTGGSVSTLTIQRTQQEDSAVYLCASSSHRGGYEQYFGPGTRLTVT.

V is TRBV27 and J is TRBJ1-1; D unclear. The V and J ends lost 3 bases and 4 bases respectively, with 9 bases between them. This CDR3 region has 13 residues. Germline-derived CDR1 and CDR2 are MNHEY and SMNVEV (reference sequence). CDR3 region: CASSFWEGTEAFF. In DNA form, the CDR3 reads TGTGCCAGCAGTTTTTGGGAGGGCACTGAAGCTTTCTTT.

The chain is built from TRBV11-3 and TRBJ2-1; TRBD2 matches at 14 bases. The CDR3 spans 17 residues. The germline CDR1 and CDR2 sequences are SGHNT and YENEEA. V lost 4 bases and J lost 4; bases outside the gene matches: 6. The CDR3 DNA reads as TGTGCCAGCAGCTCAACGCGACTAGCGGGAGGGTACAATGAGCAGTTCTTC. It translates to CASSSTRLAGGYNEQFF.

The genes are TRBV30 and TRBJ2-5; the D gene is possibly TRBD2 (5 bases). From germline, CDR1 is GTSNPN and CDR2 SVGIG (reference sequence). The germline V and J ends were trimmed by 5 bases and 4 bases, with 17 bases remaining between them. The CDR3 contains 14 residues. This CDR3 reads CAWGDGLGLETQYF. CDR3 nucleotide sequence: TGTGCCTGGGGTGACGGACTGGGTTTAGAGACCCAGTACTTC. Full variable domain (outside the CDR3, taken from reference TRBV30 and TRBJ2-5): SQTIHQWPATLVQPVGSPLSLECTVEGTSNPNLYWYRQAAGRGLQLLFYSVGIGQISSEVPQNLSASRPQDRQFILSSKKLLLSDSGFYLCAWGDGLGLETQYFGPGTRLLVL.

This CDR3 is CASSPPGLDVLTF. CDR3 DNA: TGTGCCAGCTCACCGCCGGGGTTGGACGTCCTGACTTTC. V gene TRBV18 combines with J gene TRBJ2-6; D may be TRBD2 (5 bases). This CDR3 contains 13 residues. The V and J ends lost 3 bases and 11 bases respectively, with 11 bases between them. Germline CDR1 reads KGHSH; CDR2 reads LQKENI.

This clone was found once. The V and J genes are TRBV6-5 and TRBJ1-2, with D maybe TRBD1 (6 bases). V shed 8 bases and J shed 7 bases, with 17 bases lying between them. This CDR3 region has 13 residues. Germline loops: CDR1 MNHEY, CDR2 SVGAGI. CDR3 sequence reads: CASARGVGGGYTF. The CDR3 DNA sequence: TGTGCCAGCGCCCGTGGGGTAGGGGGTGGCTACACCTTC.

This clone has only a few counts. This chain connects TRBV27 to TRBJ1-4; 9 bases match TRBD1. The CDR3 totals 16 residues. Germline lookup yields CDR1 MNHEY and CDR2 SMNVEV (reference sequence). V lost 6 bases to trimming and J lost 0 bases; unmatched junction nucleotides: 5. CDR3 loop: CASSERQGATNEKLFF. The CDR3 coding sequence is TGTGCCAGCAGCGAAAGACAGGGGGCAACTAATGAAAAACTGTTTTTT.

This clone was found a few times. The V gene is TRBV9, the J gene TRBJ1-2; no clear D. Germline lookup yields CDR1 SGDLS and CDR2 YYNGEE. The ends were cut back, 1 base at V and 3 bases at J, with 16 bases in the middle. This CDR3 is built from 16 residues. The CDR3 DNA sequence: TGTGCCAGCAGCGTAAGTGGGCAGAATCACGACTATGGCTACACCTTC. Translated, it gives CASSVSGQNHDYGYTF.

The chain recombines TRBV5-4 with TRBJ2-7, with 14 bases aligning to TRBD2. The CDR3 length is 18 residues. V lost 2 bases to trimming and J lost 5 bases; unmatched junction nucleotides: 12. Germline CDR1 reads SGHNT; CDR2 reads YYREEE (reference sequence). The chain's CDR3 is CASSFSLGLAGGTDEQYF. DNA of the CDR3: TGTGCCAGCAGCTTCAGCCTAGGACTAGCGGGAGGAACCGACGAGCAGTACTTC.

This rearrangement joins TRBV6-1 to TRBJ1-5, with D perhaps matching TRBD1 (6 bases). This CDR3 region has 13 residues. From germline, CDR1 is MNHNS and CDR2 SASEGT. V was shortened by 8 bases and J by 6 bases, with 14 bases between the two germline ends. The CDR3 is CASAGGGSQPQHF. In DNA form, the CDR3 reads TGTGCCAGCGCCGGGGGCGGGAGTCAGCCCCAGCATTTT.

As concerns this clone: The junction differs from germline at one of its ends, possibly a read error. The chain combines TRBV28 with TRBJ2-7, with TRBD1 identical over 10 bases. CDR3 length: 17 amino acids. The V gene's germline CDR1 is MDHEN and CDR2 SYDVKM. CDR3 coding DNA: TGTGTCAGCAGTTTATTGGGGGACGGGGACAGGGGCTACGAGCAGTACTTC. It yields the protein CVSSLLGDGDRGYEQYF. The full variable domain, rest sourced from reference TRBV28 and TRBJ2-7, is DVKVTQSSRYLVKRTGEKVFLECVQDMDHENMFWYRQDPGLGLRLIYFSYDVKMKEKGDIPEGYSVSREKKERFSLILESASTNQTSMYLCVSSLLGDGDRGYEQYFGPGTRLTVT.

This rearrangement joins TRBV5-1 to TRBJ1-1; tentative D call: TRBD1 (5 bases). The CDR3 consists of 14 residues. Germline loops: CDR1 SGHRS, CDR2 YFSETQ. V dropped 2 bases and J dropped 5 bases, with 13 bases sitting between them. CDR3 region: CASSLGLEGTEAFF. The CDR3 DNA reads as TGCGCCAGCAGCTTAGGTTTGGAGGGGACTGAAGCTTTCTTT.

The rearrangement joins TRBV2 to TRBJ2-3; D possibly corresponds to TRBD2 (6 bases). The CDR3 runs 13 residues. The V gene's germline CDR1 is SNHLY and CDR2 FYNNEI. Trimming took 4 bases from V and 6 from J, leaving 11 bases between them. The CDR3 DNA follows: TGTGCCAGCAGTGTCCTCCGGGGGGATACGCAGTATTTT. It translates to CASSVLRGDTQYF. The variable domain in full, with the rest retrieved from reference TRBV2 and TRBJ2-3, is EPEVTQTPSHQVTQMGQEVILRCVPISNHLYFYWYRQILGQKVEFLVSFYNNEISEKSEIFDDQFSVERPDGSNFTLKIRSTKLEDSAMYFCASSVLRGDTQYFGPGTRLTVL.

The chain joins TRBV28 to TRBJ1-5, with D possibly TRBD1 on 6 matching bases. V was cut by 2 bases and J by 4 bases, with 6 bases left in between. This CDR3 region has 13 residues. Germline lookup yields CDR1 MDHEN and CDR2 SYDVKM. CDR3 nucleotides: TGTGCCAGCAGTTTACAGGGGAATCAGCCCCAGCATTTT. Its protein is CASSLQGNQPQHF. The whole variable domain, remainder taken from reference TRBV28 and TRBJ1-5, is DVKVTQSSRYLVKRTGEKVFLECVQDMDHENMFWYRQDPGLGLRLIYFSYDVKMKEKGDIPEGYSVSREKKERFSLILESASTNQTSMYLCASSLQGNQPQHFGDGTRLSIL.

This clone has only a few counts. The chain recombines TRBV27 with TRBJ2-3; TRBD1 aligns across 9 bases. The CDR3 covers 14 residues. V lost 4 bases, J lost 4 bases, and 3 bases stayed unmatched. Germline values: CDR1 MNHEY, CDR2 SMNVEV (reference sequence). The CDR3, as DNA: TGTGCCAGCAGTTCGGGACAGGGACCAGATACGCAGTATTTT. Translation gives CASSSGQGPDTQYF.

V is TRBV4-1 and J is TRBJ1-2; D unresolved. The CDR3 sequence is 13 residues long. Germline lookup yields CDR1 MGHRA and CDR2 YSYEKL. V was clipped by 2 bases and J by 6 bases, with 10 bases between them. In nucleotides, the CDR3 is TGCGCCAGCAGCCAAACACCCCTGGATGGCTACACCTTC. It translates to CASSQTPLDGYTF.

This chain joins TRBV6-1 and TRBJ1-4; the D is unclear. Trimming took 2 bases from V and 1 from J, leaving 14 bases between them. CDR3 length: 17 residues. The V gene's germline CDR1 is MNHNS and CDR2 SASEGT. In nucleotides, the CDR3 is TGTGCCAGCAGTGAAATAGTGGGAGGTAGAACTAATGAAAAACTGTTTTTT. This sequence encodes CASSEIVGGRTNEKLFF.

This clone came up once. Germline and junction disagree at one end, which may indicate a read error. This rearrangement joins TRBV7-7 to TRBJ1-1; D remains unclear. In germline, CDR1 is SSHAT, CDR2 FNYEAQ (reference sequence). There are 13 residues in the CDR3. For the CDR3, the DNA is TGTGCTAGCAGCTTAGAACAGAACACTGAAGCTTTCTTT. This gives the protein CASSLEQNTEAFF. Supplemented by reference TRBV7-7 and TRBJ1-1, the full variable domain reads GAGVSQSPRYKVTKRGQDVTLRCDPISSHATLYWYQQALGQGPEFLTYFNYEAQPDKSGLPSDRFSAERPEGSISTLTIQRTEQRDSAMYRCASSLEQNTEAFFGQGTRLTVV.

The V and J genes are TRBV6-1 and TRBJ2-6, with D unresolved. This CDR3 is built from 13 residues. CDR1 and CDR2 (germline): MNHNS, SASEGT. The germline V and J ends were trimmed by 5 bases and 4 bases, with 6 bases remaining between them. The CDR3 here is CASSPLGANVLTF. CDR3 sequence (DNA): TGTGCCAGCAGTCCCCTGGGGGCCAACGTCCTGACTTTC.

The CDR3 DNA is TGCGCCAGCAGTGTGCAGGTCCAAGAGACCCAGTACTTC. It is translated as CASSVQVQETQYF. The chain links TRBV5-1 to TRBJ2-5; the D is unclear. The germline gives CDR1 SGHRS, CDR2 YFSETQ. Trimming removed 5 bases from V and 1 base from J, with 9 bases in between. The CDR3 runs to 13 residues.